Listed below are T cell receptor beta chains from one sample, sequenced in a study of blood T cell repertoires in COVID-19. Data came from immunoSEQ multiplex PCR; TCRdb stores just in-frame clones and leaves some out. The sample lists a few hundred thousand clones; roughly 83% were seen once. Input material: peripheral blood. The receptors were sampled from a woman aged 45 to 65 with acute or convalescent COVID-19. CDR3s include the opening cysteine and the closing phenylalanine or tryptophan. The order of the fields is D gene, J gene, V gene, CDR3 protein, CDR3 DNA. The D gene is left open where the match is weak.

NA,TRBJ1-1,TRBV27,CASSLALGGPTEAFF,TGTGCCAGCAGTTTGGCGCTGGGGGGGCCAACTGAAGCTTTCTTT
TRBD2,TRBJ2-5,TRBV5-1,CASTGLAGDRGETQYF,TGCGCCAGTACGGGACTAGCGGGAGATCGGGGAGAGACCCAGTACTTC
TRBD1,TRBJ2-5,TRBV5-1,CASSLLRGQETQYF,TGCGCCAGCAGCCTGCTCAGGGGGCAAGAGACCCAGTACTTC
NA,TRBJ1-1,TRBV24-1,CATSDFCQGLNTEAFF,TGTGCCACCAGTGATTTTTGCCAGGGCTTGAACACTGAAGCTTTCTTT
NA,TRBJ1-5,TRBV28,CASGRGADPDQPQHF,TGTGCCAGCGGTCGGGGGGCGGACCCCGATCAGCCCCAGCATTTT
TRBD2,TRBJ2-1,TRBV7-2,CASSLGGLAGYNEQFF,TGTGCCAGCAGCTTAGGGGGACTAGCGGGGTACAATGAGCAGTTCTTC
NA,TRBJ2-7,TRBV5-1,CASSLGLGEEQYF,TGCGCCAGCAGCTTGGGTTTGGGAGAGGAGCAGTACTTC
TRBD1,TRBJ1-6,TRBV28,CASSRQGYSPLHF,TGTGCCAGCAGTCGACAGGGCTACTCACCCCTCCACTTT
NA,TRBJ2-5,TRBV18,CASSPDASKETQYF,TGTGCCAGCTCACCAGATGCGAGCAAAGAGACCCAGTACTTC
NA,TRBJ2-1,TRBV9,CASSVEKSDEQFF,TGTGCCAGCAGCGTAGAAAAGTCGGATGAGCAGTTCTTC
TRBD2,TRBJ2-7,TRBV6-5,CASTMGGGSSYEQYF,TGTGCCAGCACCATGGGCGGGGGGAGCTCCTACGAGCAGTACTTC
TRBD1,TRBJ2-2,TRBV30,CAWRKRTGFTGELFF,TGTGCCTGGAGGAAAAGGACAGGGTTCACCGGGGAGCTGTTTTTT
TRBD1,TRBJ1-2,TRBV4-3,CASSQALRQGANGYTF,TGCGCCAGCAGCCAAGCCCTACGACAGGGGGCGAATGGCTACACCTTC
NA,TRBJ2-3,TRBV9,CASSPTRDPTGRGTQYF,TGTGCCAGCAGCCCTACCCGAGACCCGACAGGGCGGGGTACGCAGTATTTT
NA,TRBJ2-1,TRBV7-6,CASSFSPNGDEQFF,TGTGCCAGCAGCTTTAGCCCGAACGGCGATGAGCAGTTCTTC
TRBD1,TRBJ1-4,TRBV28,CASSLTGGEEKLFF,TGTGCCAGCAGTTTAACAGGGGGCGAGGAAAAACTGTTTTTT
TRBD1,TRBJ1-5,TRBV6-1,CASSEALRLGGGQPQHF,TGTGCCAGCAGTGAAGCGCTAAGGTTAGGGGGCGGTCAGCCCCAGCATTTT
TRBD1,TRBJ2-5,TRBV4-1,CASSPQGVATQYF,TGCGCCAGCAGCCCCCAGGGGGTGGCGACCCAGTACTTC
NA,TRBJ2-3,TRBV2,CASSEALFSGTQYF,TGTGCCAGCAGTGAAGCGCTCTTCAGCGGTACGCAGTATTTT
NA,TRBJ1-1,TRBV21-1,CASSPQGLNTEAFF,TGTGCCAGCAGCCCACAGGGTCTGAACACTGAAGCTTTCTTT
TRBD2,TRBJ2-2,TRBV14,CASSPSSGKYTGELFF,TGTGCCAGCAGTCCTTCTAGCGGGAAATACACCGGGGAGCTGTTTTTT
NA,TRBJ1-5,TRBV18,CASSSNRGEYQPQHF,TGTGCCAGCTCATCGAACCGGGGGGAGTATCAGCCCCAGCATTTT
TRBD1,TRBJ1-2,TRBV6-5,CASSSIGGSDGYTF,TGTGCCAGCAGTTCGATAGGGGGCTCGGATGGCTACACCTTC
TRBD2,TRBJ2-5,TRBV7-9,CASSFTSGRASETQYF,TGTGCCAGCAGCTTTACTAGCGGGAGGGCCTCAGAGACCCAGTACTTC
TRBD2,TRBJ2-1,TRBV3-1/TRBV3-2,CASSFFGLAGFYNEQFF,TGTGCCAGCAGCTTTTTTGGACTAGCGGGCTTCTACAATGAGCAGTTCTTC
TRBD1,TRBJ2-7,TRBV11-2,CASSLVGQAYEQYF,TGTGCCAGCAGCTTAGTAGGACAGGCCTACGAGCAGTACTTC
TRBD2,TRBJ2-2,TRBV7-9,CASSLTSGGTNTGELFF,TGTGCCAGCAGCTTAACTAGCGGAGGTACGAACACCGGGGAGCTGTTTTTT
TRBD1,TRBJ1-1,TRBV19,CASSSPGQLSTEAFF,TGTGCCAGTAGCTCCCCGGGACAGCTTTCCACTGAAGCTTTCTTT
TRBD1,TRBJ1-2,TRBV7-9,CASSLGPTGEGDGYTF,TGTGCCAGCAGCTTGGGGCCGACAGGGGAGGGTGATGGCTACACCTTC
NA,TRBJ2-4,TRBV23-1,CASSRDLGHLTQRPKNIQYF,TGCGCCAGCAGTAGGGACCTGGGACACCTGACTCAGCGGCCCAAAAACATTCAGTACTTC
TRBD1,TRBJ2-7,TRBV28,CASRPGQGPYEQYF,TGTGCCAGCAGGCCGGGACAGGGTCCCTACGAGCAGTACTTC
TRBD1,TRBJ2-7,TRBV18,CASSPPDRAGYEQYF,TGTGCCAGCTCCCCCCCCGACAGGGCTGGGTACGAGCAGTACTTC
TRBD1,TRBJ1-2,TRBV5-1,CASSLDYRDREIVGYTF,TGCGCCAGCAGCTTGGATTACCGGGACAGGGAAATAGTGGGCTACACCTTC
NA,TRBJ1-5,TRBV7-2,CASSLYRVSNQPQHF,TGTGCCAGCAGCTTATACAGGGTTAGCAATCAGCCCCAGCATTTT
TRBD1,TRBJ1-5,TRBV5-8,CASSRDRGFNQPQHF,TGTGCCAGCAGCCGGGACAGGGGGTTCAATCAGCCCCAGCATTTT
TRBD2,TRBJ2-2,TRBV2,CASDLIPGGGTGELFF,TGTGCCAGCGATCTCATACCGGGAGGGGGCACCGGGGAGCTGTTTTTT
NA,TRBJ2-1,TRBV5-1,CASQIAVYNEQFF,TGCGCCAGTCAAATAGCGGTCTACAATGAGCAGTTCTTC
NA,TRBJ1-1,TRBV4-3,CASSFSGNTEAFF,TGCGCCAGCTCGTTTTCAGGGAACACTGAAGCTTTCTTT
TRBD1,TRBJ1-2,TRBV18,CASSPPSGQLVYGYTF,TGTGCCAGCTCACCACCTTCGGGACAGCTTGTCTATGGCTACACCTTC
TRBD1,TRBJ2-1,TRBV5-1,CASSSRQGQVGNEQFF,TGCGCCAGCAGCTCCCGACAGGGTCAAGTGGGCAATGAGCAGTTCTTC
NA,TRBJ1-6,TRBV30,CAWTGNSYNSPLHF,TGTGCCTGGACCGGGAACTCCTATAATTCACCCCTCCACTTT
NA,TRBJ2-1,TRBV30,CAWSVRGTRNEQFF,TGTGCCTGGAGTGTACGCGGGACTCGCAATGAGCAGTTCTTC
NA,TRBJ2-3,TRBV5-1,CASSAASAGTQYF,TGCGCCAGCAGCGCGGCTAGCGCAGGTACGCAGTATTTT
NA,TRBJ1-2,TRBV28,CASSLLGQNYGYTF,TGTGCCAGCAGTTTATTAGGACAGAACTATGGCTACACCTTC
NA,TRBJ1-2,TRBV18,CASSRGFGYTF,TGTGCCAGCTCCCGGGGGTTCGGCTACACCTTC